The text below deals with one T cell receptor beta chain. This sample is drawn from a study of blood T cell repertoires in COVID-19. In the study overall: Specimens from acute and convalescent COVID-19 originated in the United States, Italy and Spain.

Libraries were prepared by immunoSEQ multiplex PCR; TCRdb keeps only in-frame clonotypes and omits some of them. This sample has 85,000 to 130,000 clones, with about three quarters found just once. A Seattle source enrolled patients during active infection and followed them longitudinally. CDR3 size: 14 residues. Germline loops: CDR1 KGHSH, CDR2 LQKENI. V shed 6 bases and J shed 5 bases, with 13 bases lying between them. Material: peripheral blood. This TCR was sampled from an elderly man with COVID-19, enrolled during active disease. The chain recombines TRBV18 with TRBJ2-2, with D unclear. CDR3 coding DNA: TGTGCCAGCTCTCCCCTCGCTAGGACCGGGGAGCTGTTTTTT. Protein: CASSPLARTGELFF.